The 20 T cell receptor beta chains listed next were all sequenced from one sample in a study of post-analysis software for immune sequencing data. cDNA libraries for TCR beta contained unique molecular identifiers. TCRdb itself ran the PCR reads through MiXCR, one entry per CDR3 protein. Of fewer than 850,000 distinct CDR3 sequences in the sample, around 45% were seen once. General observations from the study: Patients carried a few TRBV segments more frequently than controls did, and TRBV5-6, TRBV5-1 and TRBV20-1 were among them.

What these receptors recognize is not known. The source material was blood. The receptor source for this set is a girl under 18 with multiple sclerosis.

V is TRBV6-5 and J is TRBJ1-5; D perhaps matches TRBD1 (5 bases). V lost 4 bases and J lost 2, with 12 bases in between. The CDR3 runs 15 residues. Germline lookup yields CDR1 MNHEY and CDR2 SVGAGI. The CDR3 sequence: CASSSGGPGNQPQHF. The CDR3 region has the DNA TGTGCCAGCAGTTCCGGGGGACCGGGCAATCAGCCCCAGCATTTT.

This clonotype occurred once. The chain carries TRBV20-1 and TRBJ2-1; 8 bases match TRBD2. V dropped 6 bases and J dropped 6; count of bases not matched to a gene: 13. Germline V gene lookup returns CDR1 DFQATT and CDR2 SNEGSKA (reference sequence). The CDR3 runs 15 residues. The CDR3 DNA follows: TGCAGTGCAACCGGGACTCCGAGCGGGAGCAATGAGCAGTTCTTC. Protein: CSATGTPSGSNEQFF.

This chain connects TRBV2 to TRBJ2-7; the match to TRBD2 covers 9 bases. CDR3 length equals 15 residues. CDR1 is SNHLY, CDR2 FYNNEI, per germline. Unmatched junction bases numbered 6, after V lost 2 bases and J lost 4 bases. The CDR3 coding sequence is TGTGCCAGCAGTGAATCCCAAGCGGGAGGTTACGAGCAGTACTTC. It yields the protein CASSESQAGGYEQYF. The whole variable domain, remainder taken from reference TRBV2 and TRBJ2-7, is EPEVTQTPSHQVTQMGQEVILRCVPISNHLYFYWYRQILGQKVEFLVSFYNNEISEKSEIFDDQFSVERPDGSNFTLKIRSTKLEDSAMYFCASSESQAGGYEQYFGPGTRLTVT.

The DNA of the CDR3 is TGTGCCAGCAGTGAATCGCCCGGCGGGAAAAACATTCAGTACTTC. This translates into CASSESPGGKNIQYF. The V gene is TRBV25-1, the J gene TRBJ2-4, with a possible D match to TRBD2 (5 bases). The CDR3 sequence is 15 residues long. Trimming took 1 base from V and 4 from J, leaving 11 bases between them. From germline, CDR1 is MGHDK and CDR2 SYGVNS. Drawing the rest from reference TRBV25-1 and TRBJ2-4, the complete variable domain is EADIYQTPRYLVIGTGKKITLECSQTMGHDKMYWYQQDPGMELHLIHYSYGVNSTEKGDLSSESTVSRIRTEHFPLTLESARPSHTSQYLCASSESPGGKNIQYFGAGTRLSVL.

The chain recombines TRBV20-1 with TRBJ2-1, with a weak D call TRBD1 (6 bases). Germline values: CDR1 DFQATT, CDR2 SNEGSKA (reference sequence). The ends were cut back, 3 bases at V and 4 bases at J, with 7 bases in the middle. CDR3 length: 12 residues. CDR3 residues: CSASGQYNEQFF. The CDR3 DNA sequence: TGCAGTGCTAGTGGACAGTACAATGAGCAGTTCTTC.

For the CDR3, the DNA is TGTGCCAGCAAAACTAGCGGGAGTGACAACTACAATGAGCAGTTCTTC. As protein: CASKTSGSDNYNEQFF. The chain carries TRBV4-2 and TRBJ2-1, with TRBD2 matching over 11 bases. The germline gives CDR1 LGHNA, CDR2 YNFKEQ. The CDR3 runs to 16 residues. V was clipped by 7 bases and J by 3 bases; unmatched bases: 8.

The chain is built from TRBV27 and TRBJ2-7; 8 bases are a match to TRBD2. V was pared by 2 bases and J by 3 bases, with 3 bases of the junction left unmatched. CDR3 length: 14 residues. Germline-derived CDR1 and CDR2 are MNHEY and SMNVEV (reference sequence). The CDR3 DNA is TGTGCCAGCAGTTTACATAGCGGGAACTACGAGCAGTACTTC. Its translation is CASSLHSGNYEQYF.

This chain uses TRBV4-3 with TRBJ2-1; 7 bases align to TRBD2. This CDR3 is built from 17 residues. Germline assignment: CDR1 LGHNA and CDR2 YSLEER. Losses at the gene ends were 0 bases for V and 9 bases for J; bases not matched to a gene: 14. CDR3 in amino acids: CASSQDYGGGPMGEQFF. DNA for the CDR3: TGCGCCAGCAGCCAAGACTATGGGGGAGGGCCGATGGGTGAGCAGTTCTTC.

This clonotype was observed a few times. The CDR3 loop is CASSLGVSDNYEVEQYF. The CDR3 region has the DNA TGCGCCAGCAGCTTGGGGGTGAGCGATAATTACGAGGTGGAGCAGTACTTC. V is TRBV5-1 and J is TRBJ2-7, with D unclear. V was trimmed by 0 bases and J by 7 bases, leaving 23 bases between them. Germline V CDR1 and CDR2: SGHRS, YFSETQ. The CDR3 covers 17 residues.

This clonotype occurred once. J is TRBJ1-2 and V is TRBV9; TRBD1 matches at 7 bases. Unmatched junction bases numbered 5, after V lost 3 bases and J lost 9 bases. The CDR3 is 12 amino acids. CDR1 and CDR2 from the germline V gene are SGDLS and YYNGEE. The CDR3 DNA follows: TGTGCCAGCAGCGGGGGACAGAGAAGCTACACCTTC. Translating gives CASSGGQRSYTF.

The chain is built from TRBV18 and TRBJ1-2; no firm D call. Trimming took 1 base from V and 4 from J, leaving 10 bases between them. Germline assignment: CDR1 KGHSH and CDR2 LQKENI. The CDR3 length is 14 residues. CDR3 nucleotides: TGTGCCAGCTCACCACGCGGCAGGCCCTATGGCTACACCTTC. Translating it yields CASSPRGRPYGYTF.

The CDR3 sequence: CATSSDWGETQYF. As DNA, the CDR3 is TGTGCCACCAGCTCAGACTGGGGAGAGACCCAGTACTTC. This chain connects TRBV24-1 to TRBJ2-5, with D uncertain. Germline-derived CDR1 and CDR2 are KGHDR and SFDVKD. This CDR3 is 13 amino acids long. Trimming shortened V by 7 bases and J by 4 bases, and 12 bases separated the two germline ends.

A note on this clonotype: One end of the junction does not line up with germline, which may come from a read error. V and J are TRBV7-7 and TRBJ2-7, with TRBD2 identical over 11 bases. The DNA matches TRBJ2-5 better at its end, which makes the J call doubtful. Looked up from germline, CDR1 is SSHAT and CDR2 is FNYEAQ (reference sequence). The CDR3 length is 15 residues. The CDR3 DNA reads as TGTGCTAGCAGCCAGACTAGCGGGAAAGGAGAGACCCAGTACTTC. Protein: CASSQTSGKGETQYF.

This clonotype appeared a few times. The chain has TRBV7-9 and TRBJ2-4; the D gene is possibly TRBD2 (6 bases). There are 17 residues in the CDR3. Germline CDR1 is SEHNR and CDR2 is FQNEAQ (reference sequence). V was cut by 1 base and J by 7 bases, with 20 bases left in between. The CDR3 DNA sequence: TGTGCCAGCAGCTTAGTTTCTGGCGGGAAGGGCGTTAACATTCAGTACTTC. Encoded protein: CASSLVSGGKGVNIQYF.

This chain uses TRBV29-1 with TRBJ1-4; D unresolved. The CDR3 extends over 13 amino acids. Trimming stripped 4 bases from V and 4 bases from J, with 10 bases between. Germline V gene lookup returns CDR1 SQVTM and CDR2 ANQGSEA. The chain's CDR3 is CSVGSGHNEKLFF. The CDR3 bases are TGCAGCGTTGGGTCAGGTCATAATGAAAAACTGTTTTTT.

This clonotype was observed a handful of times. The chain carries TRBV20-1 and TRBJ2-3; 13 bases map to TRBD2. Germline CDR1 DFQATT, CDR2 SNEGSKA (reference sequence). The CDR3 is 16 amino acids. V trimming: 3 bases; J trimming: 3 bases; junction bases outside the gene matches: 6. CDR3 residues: CSASKLAGGPTDTQYF. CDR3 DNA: TGCAGTGCTAGTAAACTAGCGGGAGGGCCAACAGATACGCAGTATTTT.

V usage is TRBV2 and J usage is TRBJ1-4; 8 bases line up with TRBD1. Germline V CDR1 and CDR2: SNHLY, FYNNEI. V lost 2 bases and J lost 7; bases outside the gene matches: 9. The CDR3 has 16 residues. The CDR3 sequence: CASSELSTGAFEKLFF. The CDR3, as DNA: TGTGCCAGCAGTGAATTATCGACAGGGGCATTTGAAAAACTGTTTTTT.

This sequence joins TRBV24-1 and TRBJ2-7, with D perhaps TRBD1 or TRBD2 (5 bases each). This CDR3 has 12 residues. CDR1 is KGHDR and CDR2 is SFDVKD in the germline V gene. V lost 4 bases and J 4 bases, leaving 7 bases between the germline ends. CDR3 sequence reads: CATSERGYEQYF. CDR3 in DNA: TGTGCCACCAGTGAGAGGGGTTACGAGCAGTACTTC.

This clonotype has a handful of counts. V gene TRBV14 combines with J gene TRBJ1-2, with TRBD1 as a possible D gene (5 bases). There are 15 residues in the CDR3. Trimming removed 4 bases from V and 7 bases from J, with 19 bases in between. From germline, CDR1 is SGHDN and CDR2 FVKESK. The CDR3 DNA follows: TGTGCCAGCAGCCTCGCCCACAGGTGGTGGGGTGGCTACACCTTC. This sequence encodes CASSLAHRWWGGYTF.

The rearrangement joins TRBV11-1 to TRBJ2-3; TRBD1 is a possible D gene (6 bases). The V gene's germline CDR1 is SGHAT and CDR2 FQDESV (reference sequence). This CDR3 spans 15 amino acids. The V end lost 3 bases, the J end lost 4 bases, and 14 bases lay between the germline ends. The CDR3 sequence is CASSLGRQGSDTQYF. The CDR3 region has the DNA TGTGCCAGCAGCTTGGGACGTCAGGGGTCAGATACGCAGTATTTT.